This entry is about one T cell receptor beta chain. The antigen is unknown. One entry per CDR3 protein results from TCRdb running MiXCR on the RT-PCR reads. The sample consists of fewer than 600,000 distinct CDR3 sequences, approximately 6.9% of them appearing once. These data come from a study of response to subunit inactivated influenza vaccine. The study's findings and limits: There was a suggestion from the authors that each seasonal influenza vaccination recruits few new T cells.

Trimming left V 5 bases short and J 7 bases short, with 7 bases between. This CDR3 comprises 11 residues. The sample was PBMCs from blood, taken less than 30 months after vaccination. The origin of this receptor is a man between 50 and 70 years old who received an inactivated influenza vaccine. V is TRBV12-3 or TRBV12-4 and J is TRBJ2-3, with a tentative D call TRBD2 (5 bases). DNA of the CDR3: TGTGCCAGCAGTAGCGGAAATACGCAGTATTTT. As protein: CASSSGNTQYF.